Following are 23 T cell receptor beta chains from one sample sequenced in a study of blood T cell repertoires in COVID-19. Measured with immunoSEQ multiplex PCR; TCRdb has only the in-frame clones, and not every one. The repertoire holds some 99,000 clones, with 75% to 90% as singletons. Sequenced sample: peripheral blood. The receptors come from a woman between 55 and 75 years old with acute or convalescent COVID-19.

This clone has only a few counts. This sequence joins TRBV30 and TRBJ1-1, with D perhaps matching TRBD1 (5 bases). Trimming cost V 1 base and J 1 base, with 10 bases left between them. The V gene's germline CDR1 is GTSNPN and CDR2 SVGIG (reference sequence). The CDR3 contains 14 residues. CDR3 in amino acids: CAWSEGRGNTEAFF. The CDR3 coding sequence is TGTGCCTGGAGTGAGGGGAGGGGGAACACTGAAGCTTTCTTT.

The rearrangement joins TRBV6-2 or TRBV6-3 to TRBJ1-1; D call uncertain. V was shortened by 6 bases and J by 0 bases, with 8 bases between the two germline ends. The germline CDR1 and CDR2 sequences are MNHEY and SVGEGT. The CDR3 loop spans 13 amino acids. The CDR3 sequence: CASSNDMNTEAFF. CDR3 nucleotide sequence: TGTGCCAGCAGCAACGACATGAACACTGAAGCTTTCTTT.

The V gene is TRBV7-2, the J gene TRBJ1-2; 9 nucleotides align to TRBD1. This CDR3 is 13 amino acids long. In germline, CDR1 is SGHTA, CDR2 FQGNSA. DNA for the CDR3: TGTGCGGGCGGACAGGGGCCTAACTATGGCTACACCTTC. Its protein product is CAGGQGPNYGYTF.

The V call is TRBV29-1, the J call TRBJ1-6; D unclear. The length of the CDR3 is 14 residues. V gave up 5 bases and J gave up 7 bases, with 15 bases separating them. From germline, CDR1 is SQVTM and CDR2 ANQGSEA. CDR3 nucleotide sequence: TGCAGCGTTAGAGTCGAATCGGGGAATTCACCCCTCCACTTT. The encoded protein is CSVRVESGNSPLHF.

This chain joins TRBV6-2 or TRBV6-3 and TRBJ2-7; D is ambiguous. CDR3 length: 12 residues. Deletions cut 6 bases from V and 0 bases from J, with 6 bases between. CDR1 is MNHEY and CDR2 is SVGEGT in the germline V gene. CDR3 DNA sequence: TGTGCCAGCAGCCCATACTCCTACGAGCAGTACTTC. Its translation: CASSPYSYEQYF.

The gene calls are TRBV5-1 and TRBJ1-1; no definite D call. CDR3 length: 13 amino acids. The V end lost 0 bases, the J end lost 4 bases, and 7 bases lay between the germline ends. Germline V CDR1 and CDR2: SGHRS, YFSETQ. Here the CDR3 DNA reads TGCGCCAGCAGCTTGGGGGCGGGCACTGAAGCTTTCTTT. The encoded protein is CASSLGAGTEAFF.

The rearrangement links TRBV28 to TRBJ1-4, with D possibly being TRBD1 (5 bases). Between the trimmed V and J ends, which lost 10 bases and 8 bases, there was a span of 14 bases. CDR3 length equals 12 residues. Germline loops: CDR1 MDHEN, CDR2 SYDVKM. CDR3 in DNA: TGTGCCACCCACCAGGGTGAGGAAAAACTGTTTTTT. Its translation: CATHQGEEKLFF.

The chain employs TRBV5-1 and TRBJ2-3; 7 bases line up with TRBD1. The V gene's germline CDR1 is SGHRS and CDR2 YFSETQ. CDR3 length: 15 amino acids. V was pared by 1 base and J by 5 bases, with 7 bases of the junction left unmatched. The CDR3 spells CASSLSQGVQDTQYF. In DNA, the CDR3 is TGCGCCAGCAGCTTGAGTCAGGGGGTACAAGATACGCAGTATTTT.

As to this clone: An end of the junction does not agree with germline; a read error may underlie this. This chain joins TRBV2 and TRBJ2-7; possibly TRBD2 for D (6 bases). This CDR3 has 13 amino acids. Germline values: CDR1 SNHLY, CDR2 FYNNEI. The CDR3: CASLPGLSYGQYF. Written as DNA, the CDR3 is TGTGCCAGCCTGCCAGGACTATCCTACGGGCAGTACTTC.

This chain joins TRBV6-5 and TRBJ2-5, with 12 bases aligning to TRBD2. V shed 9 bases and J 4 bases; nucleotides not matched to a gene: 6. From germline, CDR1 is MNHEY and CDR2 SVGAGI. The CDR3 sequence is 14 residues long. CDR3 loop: CASEPGLAGETQYF. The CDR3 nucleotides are TGTGCCAGTGAACCGGGACTAGCGGGAGAGACCCAGTACTTC.

This chain's CDR3 is CASSAGQGRSVNTEAFF. The CDR3 nucleotides are TGTGCCAGCAGCGCCGGACAGGGTAGATCGGTGAACACTGAAGCTTTCTTT. V is TRBV7-9 and J is TRBJ1-1; 8 nucleotides match TRBD1. The length of the CDR3 is 17 residues. Germline CDR1 and CDR2: SEHNR and FQNEAQ (reference sequence). Unmatched junction bases numbered 11, after V lost 5 bases and J lost 0 bases.

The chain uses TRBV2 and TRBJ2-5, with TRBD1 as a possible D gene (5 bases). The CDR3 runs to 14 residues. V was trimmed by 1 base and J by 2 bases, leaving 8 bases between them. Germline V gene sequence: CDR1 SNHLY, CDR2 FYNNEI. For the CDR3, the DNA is TGTGCCAGCAGTGAAGGACAGATACAAGAGACCCAGTACTTC. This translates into CASSEGQIQETQYF.

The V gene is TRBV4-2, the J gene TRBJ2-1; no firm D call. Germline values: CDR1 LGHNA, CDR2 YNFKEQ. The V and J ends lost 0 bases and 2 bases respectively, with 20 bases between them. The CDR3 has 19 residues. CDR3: CASSQEWSPSFYPYNEQFF. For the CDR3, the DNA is TGTGCCAGCAGCCAAGAATGGTCGCCAAGCTTTTATCCCTACAATGAGCAGTTCTTC.

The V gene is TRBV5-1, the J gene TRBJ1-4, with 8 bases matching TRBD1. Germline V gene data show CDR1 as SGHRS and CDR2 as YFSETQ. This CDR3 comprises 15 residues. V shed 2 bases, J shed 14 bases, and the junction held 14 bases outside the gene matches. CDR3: CASSLYPGTQGALFF. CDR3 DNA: TGCGCCAGCAGCTTATACCCCGGGACCCAGGGGGCTCTGTTTTTT. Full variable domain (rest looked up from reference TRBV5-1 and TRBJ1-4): KAGVTQTPRYLIKTRGQQVTLSCSPISGHRSVSWYQQTPGQGLQFLFEYFSETQRNKGNFPGRFSGRQFSNSRSEMNVSTLELGDSALYLCASSLYPGTQGALFFGSGTQLSVL.

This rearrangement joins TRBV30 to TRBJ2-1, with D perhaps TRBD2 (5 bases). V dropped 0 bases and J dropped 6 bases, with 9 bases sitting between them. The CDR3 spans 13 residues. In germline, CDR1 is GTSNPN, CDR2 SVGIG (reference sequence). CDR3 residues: CAWSVLEGNEQFF. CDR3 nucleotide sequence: TGTGCCTGGAGTGTCCTCGAGGGCAATGAGCAGTTCTTC.

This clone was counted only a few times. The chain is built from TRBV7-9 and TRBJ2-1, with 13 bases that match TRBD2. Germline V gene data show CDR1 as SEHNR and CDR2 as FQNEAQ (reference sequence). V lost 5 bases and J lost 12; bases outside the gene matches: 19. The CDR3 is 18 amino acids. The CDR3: CASSPLPTSGRTEYGQFF. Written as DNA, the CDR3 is TGTGCCAGCAGCCCTCTCCCGACTAGCGGGAGGACGGAGTATGGGCAGTTCTTC.

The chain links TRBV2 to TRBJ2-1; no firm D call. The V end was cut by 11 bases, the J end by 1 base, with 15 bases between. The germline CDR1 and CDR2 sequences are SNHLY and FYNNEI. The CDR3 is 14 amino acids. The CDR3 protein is CADRGRGSYNEQFF. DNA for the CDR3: TGTGCCGACCGCGGAAGAGGTTCCTACAATGAGCAGTTCTTC.

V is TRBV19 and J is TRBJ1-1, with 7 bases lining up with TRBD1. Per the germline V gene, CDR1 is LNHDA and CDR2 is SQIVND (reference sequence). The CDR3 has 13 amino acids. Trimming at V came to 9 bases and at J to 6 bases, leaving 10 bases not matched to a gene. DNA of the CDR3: TGTGCCAGCGAAGGTTTAGGACAGGCTGAAGCTTTCTTT. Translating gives CASEGLGQAEAFF. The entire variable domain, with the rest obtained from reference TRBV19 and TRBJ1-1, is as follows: DGGITQSPKYLFRKEGQNVTLSCEQNLNHDAMYWYRQDPGQGLRLIYYSQIVNDFQKGDIAEGYSVSREKKESFPLTVTSAQKNPTAFYLCASEGLGQAEAFFGQGTRLTVV.

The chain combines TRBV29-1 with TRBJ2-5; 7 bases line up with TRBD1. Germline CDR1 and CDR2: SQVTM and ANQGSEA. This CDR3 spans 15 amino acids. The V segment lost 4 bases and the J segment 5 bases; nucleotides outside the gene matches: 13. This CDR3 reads CSVVLWDSFSETQYF. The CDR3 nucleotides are TGCAGCGTTGTCTTATGGGACAGTTTTTCGGAGACCCAGTACTTC.

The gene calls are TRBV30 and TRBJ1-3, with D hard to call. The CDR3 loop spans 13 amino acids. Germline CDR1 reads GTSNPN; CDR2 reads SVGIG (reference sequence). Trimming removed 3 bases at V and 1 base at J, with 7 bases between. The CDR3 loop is CAWSFGSGNTIYF. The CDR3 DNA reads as TGTGCCTGGAGCTTCGGTTCTGGAAACACCATATATTTT.

The CDR3 region has the DNA TGTGCCAGCAGTTTTGATGGGAGGGAACAAGAGACCCAGTACTTC. Amino acid sequence: CASSFDGREQETQYF. The J gene is TRBJ2-5, the V gene TRBV27, with 7 nucleotides matching TRBD2. This CDR3 region has 15 residues. V was clipped by 3 bases and J by 2 bases; unmatched bases: 6. CDR1 MNHEY and CDR2 SMNVEV come from the germline V gene (reference sequence).

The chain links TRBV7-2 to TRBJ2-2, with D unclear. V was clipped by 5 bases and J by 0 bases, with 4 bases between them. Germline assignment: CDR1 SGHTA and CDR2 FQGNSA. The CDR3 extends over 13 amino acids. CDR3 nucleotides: TGTGCCAGCAGCGGGCCGAACACCGGGGAGCTGTTTTTT. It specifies CASSGPNTGELFF. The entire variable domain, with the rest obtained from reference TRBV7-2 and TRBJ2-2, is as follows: GAGVSQSPSNKVTEKGKDVELRCDPISGHTALYWYRQSLGQGLEFLIYFQGNSAPDKSGLPSDRFSAERTGGSVSTLTIQRTQQEDSAVYLCASSGPNTGELFFGEGSRLTVL.

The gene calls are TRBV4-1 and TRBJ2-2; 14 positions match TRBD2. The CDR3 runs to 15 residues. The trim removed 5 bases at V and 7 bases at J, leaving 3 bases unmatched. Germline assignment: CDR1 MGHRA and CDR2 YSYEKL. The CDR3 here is CASSGLAGGIGELFF. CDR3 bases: TGCGCCAGCAGCGGACTAGCGGGAGGCATCGGGGAGCTGTTTTTT.